This record covers a single TCR beta chain. The clone's antigen remains unknown. No much larger clone exists at a distance of one base, and base qualities are not known. Reading the label with the study, this specimen's time point is: 12 months on ibrutinib. For TCR beta library preparation, 1.5 to 2 micrograms of genomic DNA was extracted from cryopreserved PBMCs. Longitudinal blood samples from CLL patients receiving ibrutinib monotherapy were subjected to high-throughput TCR beta sequencing. The patients took part in an open-label, single-center phase 2 trial of ibrutinib monotherapy. On a MiSeq, deep resolution sequencing aimed for a depth between 1 in 1 million and 1 in 200,000 T cells, with each clonotype covered about 9.2x on average. The immunoSEQ hsTCRB Kit was used to generate TCR beta libraries. Under the source paper's analysis protocol: The data were analyzed with ImmunoSEQ Analyzer and ImmunoSEQ Data Assistant, and V, D and J gene assignments followed IMGT definitions. Clonality, which ranges from 0 to 1, was calculated as one minus the normalized Shannon entropy of productive rearrangement frequencies. Only overrepresented clonotypes making up at least 0.05% of the repertoire of each patient were included in the public clonotype analysis. Repertoires from approximately 12 age-matched healthy donors in immuneACCESS were used as clonality controls. TCRdb carries this immuneACCESS record with in-frame sequences only. Its versions omit some clonotypes, under half of them owing to an unresolved V gene in the studies checked, with the rest unexplained. V and J calls and clone size are given by that table; D and trimming were obtained from the DNA. The sample data list approximately 150,000 clones, and 77% of these were observed just once. Together, the top ten hold 28% of the sample.

At the junction V is shortened by 5 bases and J by 8 bases, with 13 bases in between. There are 14 amino acids in the CDR3, from cysteine to phenylalanine inclusive. The only DNA kept is the CDR3, 42 bases in frame from the first base. The germline V gene specifies WSHSY as CDR1 and SAAADI as CDR2. This entry belongs to a study of cytotoxic CD8 clonotypes in ibrutinib-treated CLL listed by TCRdb under 2021. Background for the entire study: In this cohort, about 15 patients were treatment-naive and roughly ten were relapsed/refractory, while roughly 18 had unmutated IGHV. Samples averaged approximately 250,000 productive templates and around 91,000 productive rearrangements. Of the 90 or so participants in the trial, approximately 25 had longitudinal samples available. Responses were partial in approximately 24 patients and complete in 2; after median around 72 months follow-up, around 15 stayed in remission and about twelve progressed. Patients were still on ibrutinib when every remission and progressive disease sample was collected. Cryopreserved peripheral blood mononuclear cells were collected before treatment, at response, and at either disease progression or sustained remission. Response samples were obtained after a median of around eleven months of treatment, with a range of roughly 6 to 36 months. Overall study outcomes, separate from this receptor: Sustained-remission and progressing patients did not have matched sampling times, and lymph node repertoires were not examined. Clonality increased at ibrutinib response, stayed stable in sustained remission, and fell back toward baseline at progression. At baseline, clonality was higher than in age-matched healthy donors and showed a strong correlation with circulating CD8+ T-cell counts. Public clonotypes were found to be uncommon and were observed to contract or remain stable during treatment; the increase in clonality was shown to reflect expansion of private clonotypes at ibrutinib response.

Recombination linked TRBV10-2 to TRBJ1-6; the D segment cannot be called with confidence. The TCR comes from a human donor with chronic lymphocytic leukemia. The sample consisted of PBMCs, taken after 12 months of ibrutinib treatment. The CDR3 in this case is CASSMAGGDSPLHF. The nucleotides read TGCGCCAGCAGTATGGCAGGAGGTGATTCACCCCTCCACTTT.